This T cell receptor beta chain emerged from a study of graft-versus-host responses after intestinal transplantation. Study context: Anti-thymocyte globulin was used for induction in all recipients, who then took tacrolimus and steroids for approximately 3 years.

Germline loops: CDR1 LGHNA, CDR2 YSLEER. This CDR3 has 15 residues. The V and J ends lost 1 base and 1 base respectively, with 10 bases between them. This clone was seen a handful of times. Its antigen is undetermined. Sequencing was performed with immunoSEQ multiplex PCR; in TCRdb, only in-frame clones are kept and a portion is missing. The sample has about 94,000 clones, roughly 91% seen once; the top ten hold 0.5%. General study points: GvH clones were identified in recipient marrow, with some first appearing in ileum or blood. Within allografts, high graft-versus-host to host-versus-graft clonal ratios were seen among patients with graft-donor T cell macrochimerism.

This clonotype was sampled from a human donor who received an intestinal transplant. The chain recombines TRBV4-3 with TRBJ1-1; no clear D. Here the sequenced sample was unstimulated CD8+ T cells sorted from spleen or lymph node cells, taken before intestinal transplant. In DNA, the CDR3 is TGCGCCAGCAGCCAAGTCGGGAACGGGAACACTGAAGCTTTCTTT. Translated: CASSQVGNGNTEAFF.